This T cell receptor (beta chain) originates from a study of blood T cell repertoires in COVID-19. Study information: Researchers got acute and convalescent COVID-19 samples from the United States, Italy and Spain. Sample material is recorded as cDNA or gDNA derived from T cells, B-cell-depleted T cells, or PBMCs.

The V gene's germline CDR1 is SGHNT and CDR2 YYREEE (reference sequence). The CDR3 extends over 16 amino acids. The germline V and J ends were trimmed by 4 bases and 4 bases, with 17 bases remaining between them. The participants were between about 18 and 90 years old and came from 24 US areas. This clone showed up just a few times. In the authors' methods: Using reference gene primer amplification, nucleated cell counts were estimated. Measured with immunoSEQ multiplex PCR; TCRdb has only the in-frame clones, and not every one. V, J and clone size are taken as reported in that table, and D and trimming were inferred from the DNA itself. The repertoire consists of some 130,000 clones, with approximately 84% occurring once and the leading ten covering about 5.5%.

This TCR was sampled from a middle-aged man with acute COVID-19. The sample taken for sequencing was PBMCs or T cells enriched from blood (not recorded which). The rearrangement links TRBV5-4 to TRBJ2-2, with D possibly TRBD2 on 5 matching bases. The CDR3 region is CASSPGGSQGTGELFF. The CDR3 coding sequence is TGTGCCAGCAGCCCCGGAGGTAGCCAAGGCACCGGGGAGCTGTTTTTT.